This TCR beta chain is drawn from a study of T cell responses to AZD1222 COVID-19 vaccine. Study-wide results and caveats: There were mostly white British donors and more females than males, and clonal diversity was possibly underestimated.

Sequenced by immunoSEQ multiplex PCR; TCRdb stores in-frame clones only, minus some. The sample lists 90,000 to 130,000 clones, around 80% occurring once. Looked up from germline, CDR1 is SGHTA and CDR2 is FQGNSA. With V trimmed by 5 bases and J by 3 bases, 10 bases remained unmatched. The CDR3 contains 16 residues. This clone was found once. Antigen unknown. The clonotype comes from an adult in good health. This chain connects TRBV7-2 to TRBJ2-3; 8 bases map to TRBD2. Specimen: peripheral blood, collected on day 0 of AZD1222 vaccination. CDR3 residues: CASSQRRGAQTDTQYF. The CDR3 DNA reads TGTGCCAGCAGCCAGCGGCGGGGGGCCCAAACAGATACGCAGTATTTT.